This TCR beta chain is drawn from a study of blood T cells in healthy people across ages. General observations from the study: Total diversity from one million sequenced T cells was likely underestimated.

The CDR3 has 14 residues. Germline V CDR1 and CDR2: SGHRS, YFSETQ. The germline V and J ends were trimmed by 0 bases and 9 bases, with 15 bases remaining between them. A note on this clonotype: Its antigen is not known.

Per-sample yields of isolated PBMCs were at least 6 million. Alongside a J-beta primer mix, a sample-barcoded 5' primer served in a second PCR lasting 7 to 11 cycles. Tags on each cDNA molecule came from a template-switch adaptor with 12 random nucleotides. Each sample provided no less than 3 million CDR3-containing paired-end reads. MiXCR was run by TCRdb on the 5' RACE reads, yielding one entry per CDR3 protein. The data contain 1.5 million to 2 million distinct CDR3 sequences, over 25% of them singletons. The V call is TRBV5-1, the J call TRBJ1-1, with a tentative D call TRBD1 (5 bases). The clonotype originates from a woman between 25 and 40 years old in good health. Sequenced material: blood. The CDR3 loop is CASSLAPGQTQAFF. The CDR3 DNA sequence: TGCGCCAGCAGCTTGGCCCCAGGACAAACTCAAGCTTTCTTT.